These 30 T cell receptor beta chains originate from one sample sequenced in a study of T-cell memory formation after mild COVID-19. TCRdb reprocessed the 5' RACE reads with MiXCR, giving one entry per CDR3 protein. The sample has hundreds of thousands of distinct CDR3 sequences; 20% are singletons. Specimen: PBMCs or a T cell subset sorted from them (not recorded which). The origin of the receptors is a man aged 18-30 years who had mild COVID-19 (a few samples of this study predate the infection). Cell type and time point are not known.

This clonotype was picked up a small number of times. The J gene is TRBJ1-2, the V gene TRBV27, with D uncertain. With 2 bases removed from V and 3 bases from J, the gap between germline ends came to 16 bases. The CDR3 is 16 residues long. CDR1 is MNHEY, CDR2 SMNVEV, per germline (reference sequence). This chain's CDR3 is CASSLRRAMRDYGYTF. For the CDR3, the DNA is TGTGCCAGCAGTTTAAGAAGGGCCATGAGGGACTATGGCTACACCTTC.

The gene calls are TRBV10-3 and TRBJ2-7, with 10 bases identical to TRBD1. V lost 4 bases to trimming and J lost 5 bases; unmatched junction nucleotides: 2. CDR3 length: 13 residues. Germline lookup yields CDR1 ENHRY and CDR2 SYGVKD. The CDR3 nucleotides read TGTGCCATCAGTGGACAGGGGGCCCACGAGCAGTACGTC. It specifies CAISGQGAHEQYV.

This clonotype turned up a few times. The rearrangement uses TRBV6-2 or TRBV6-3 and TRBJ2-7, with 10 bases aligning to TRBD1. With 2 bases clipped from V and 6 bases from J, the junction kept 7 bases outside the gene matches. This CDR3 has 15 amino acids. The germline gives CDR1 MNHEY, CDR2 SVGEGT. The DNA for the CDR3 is TGTGCCAGCAGTTACCCACCGGGACAGGGGTTCGAGCAGTACGTC. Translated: CASSYPPGQGFEQYV.

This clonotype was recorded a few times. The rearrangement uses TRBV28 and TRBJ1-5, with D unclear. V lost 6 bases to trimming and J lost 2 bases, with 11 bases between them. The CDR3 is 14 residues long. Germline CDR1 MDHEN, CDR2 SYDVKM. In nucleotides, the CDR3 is TGTGCCAGCAGGGGCCATGGCGGCAATCAGCCCCAGCATTTT. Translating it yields CASRGHGGNQPQHF.

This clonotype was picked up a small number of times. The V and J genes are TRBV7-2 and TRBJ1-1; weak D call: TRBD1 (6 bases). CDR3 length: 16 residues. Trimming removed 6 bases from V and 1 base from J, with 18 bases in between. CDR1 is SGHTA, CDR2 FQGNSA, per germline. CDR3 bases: TGTGCCAGCAGTTTATCCGAGGGGGTTTGGAACACTGAAGCTTTCTTT. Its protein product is CASSLSEGVWNTEAFF.

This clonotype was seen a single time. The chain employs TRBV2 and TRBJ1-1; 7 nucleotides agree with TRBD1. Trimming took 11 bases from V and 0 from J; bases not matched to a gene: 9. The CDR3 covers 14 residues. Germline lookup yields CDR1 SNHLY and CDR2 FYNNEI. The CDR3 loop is CAAAPGQLNTEAFF. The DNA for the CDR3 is TGTGCCGCGGCACCGGGACAGTTGAACACTGAAGCTTTCTTT. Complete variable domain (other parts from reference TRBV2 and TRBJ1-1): EPEVTQTPSHQVTQMGQEVILRCVPISNHLYFYWYRQILGQKVEFLVSFYNNEISEKSEIFDDQFSVERPDGSNFTLKIRSTKLEDSAMYFCAAAPGQLNTEAFFGQGTRLTVV.

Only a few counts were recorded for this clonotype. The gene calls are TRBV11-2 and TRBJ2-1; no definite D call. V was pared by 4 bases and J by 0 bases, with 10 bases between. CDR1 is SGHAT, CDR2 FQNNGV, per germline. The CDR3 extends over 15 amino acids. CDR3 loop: CASSSRTGSYNEQFF. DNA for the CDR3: TGTGCCAGCAGCTCCCGGACGGGCTCCTACAATGAGCAGTTCTTC.

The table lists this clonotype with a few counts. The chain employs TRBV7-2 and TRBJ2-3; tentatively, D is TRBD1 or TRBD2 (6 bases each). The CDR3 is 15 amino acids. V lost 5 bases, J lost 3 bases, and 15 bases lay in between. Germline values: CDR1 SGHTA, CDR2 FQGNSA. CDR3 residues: CASSPGGGQTDTQYF. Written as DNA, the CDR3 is TGTGCCAGCAGCCCTGGTGGGGGGCAGACAGATACGCAGTATTTT. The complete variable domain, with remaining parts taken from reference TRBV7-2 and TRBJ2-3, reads GAGVSQSPSNKVTEKGKDVELRCDPISGHTALYWYRQSLGQGLEFLIYFQGNSAPDKSGLPSDRFSAERTGGSVSTLTIQRTQQEDSAVYLCASSPGGGQTDTQYFGPGTRLTVL.

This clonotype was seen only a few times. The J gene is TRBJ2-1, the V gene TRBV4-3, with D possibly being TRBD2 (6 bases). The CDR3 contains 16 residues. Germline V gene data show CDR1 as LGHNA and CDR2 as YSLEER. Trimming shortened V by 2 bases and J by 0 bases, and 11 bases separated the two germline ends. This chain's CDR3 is CASSQPTGDSYNEQFF. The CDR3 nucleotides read TGCGCCAGCAGCCAACCCACGGGGGACTCCTACAATGAGCAGTTCTTC.

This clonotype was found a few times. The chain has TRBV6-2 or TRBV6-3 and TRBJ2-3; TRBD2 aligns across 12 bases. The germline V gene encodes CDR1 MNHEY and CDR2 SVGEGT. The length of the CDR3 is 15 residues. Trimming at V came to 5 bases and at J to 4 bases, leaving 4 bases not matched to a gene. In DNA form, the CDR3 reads TGTGCCAGCAGTAGGACTAGCGGGGCTCCAGATACGCAGTATTTT. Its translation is CASSRTSGAPDTQYF.

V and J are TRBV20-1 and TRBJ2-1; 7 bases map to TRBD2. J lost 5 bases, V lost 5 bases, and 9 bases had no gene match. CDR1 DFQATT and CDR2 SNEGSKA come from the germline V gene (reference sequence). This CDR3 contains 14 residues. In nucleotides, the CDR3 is TGCAGTGCTGGTCAAGCGGGGATAAACAATGAGCAGTTCTTC. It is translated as CSAGQAGINNEQFF.

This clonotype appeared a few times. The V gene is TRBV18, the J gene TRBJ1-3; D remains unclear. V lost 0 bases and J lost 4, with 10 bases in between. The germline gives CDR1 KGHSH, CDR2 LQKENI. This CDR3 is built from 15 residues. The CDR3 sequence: CASSPPQSPGNTIYF. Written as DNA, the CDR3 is TGTGCCAGCTCACCACCGCAATCCCCGGGAAACACCATATATTTT.

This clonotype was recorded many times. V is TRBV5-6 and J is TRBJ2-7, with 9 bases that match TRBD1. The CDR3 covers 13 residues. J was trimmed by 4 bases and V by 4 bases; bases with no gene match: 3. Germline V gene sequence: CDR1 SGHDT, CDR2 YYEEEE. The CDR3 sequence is CASSGGQGYEQYF. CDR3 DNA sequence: TGTGCCAGCAGCGGGGGACAGGGATACGAGCAGTACTTC.

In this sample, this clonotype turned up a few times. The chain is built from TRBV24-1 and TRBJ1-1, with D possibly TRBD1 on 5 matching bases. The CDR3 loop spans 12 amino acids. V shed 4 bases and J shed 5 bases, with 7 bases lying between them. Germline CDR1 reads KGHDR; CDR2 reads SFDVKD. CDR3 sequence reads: CATSDGGTEAFF. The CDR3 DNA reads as TGTGCCACCAGTGACGGGGGGACTGAAGCTTTCTTT.

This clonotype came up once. DNA of the CDR3: TGTGCCAGTAGTACCCTAGGGAGTACGGAAAAACTGTTTTTT. It is translated as CASSTLGSTEKLFF. The chain employs TRBV19 and TRBJ1-4; unclear D gene. Trimming removed 4 bases at V and 8 bases at J, with 14 bases between. The CDR3 loop spans 14 amino acids. From germline, CDR1 is LNHDA and CDR2 SQIVND (reference sequence).

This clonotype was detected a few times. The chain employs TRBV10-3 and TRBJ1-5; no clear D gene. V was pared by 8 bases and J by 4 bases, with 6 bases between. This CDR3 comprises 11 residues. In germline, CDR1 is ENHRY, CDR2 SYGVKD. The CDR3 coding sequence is TGTGCCATCGGGGTTAATCAGCCCCAGCATTTT. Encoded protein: CAIGVNQPQHF.

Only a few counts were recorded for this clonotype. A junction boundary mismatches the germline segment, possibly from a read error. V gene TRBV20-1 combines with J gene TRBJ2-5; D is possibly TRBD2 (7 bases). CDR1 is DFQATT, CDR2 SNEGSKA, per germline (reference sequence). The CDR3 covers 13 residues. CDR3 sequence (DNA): TGCAGTGCCAGAGGCGGGGGCCGAGAGACCCAGTACTTC. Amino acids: CSARGGGRETQYF.

Here the CDR3 reads CASSLDRTSVYGYTF. DNA of the CDR3: TGTGCCAGCAGCTTAGACCGAACATCCGTCTATGGCTACACCTTC. This rearrangement joins TRBV7-2 to TRBJ1-2; D gene uncertain. The CDR3 sequence is 15 residues long. CDR1 is SGHTA, CDR2 FQGNSA, per germline. V lost 1 base and J lost 4, with 13 bases in between.

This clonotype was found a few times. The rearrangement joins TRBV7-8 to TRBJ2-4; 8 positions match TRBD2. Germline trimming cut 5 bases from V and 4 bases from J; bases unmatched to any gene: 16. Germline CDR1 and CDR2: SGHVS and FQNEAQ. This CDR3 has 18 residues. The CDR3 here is CASSPSFEIAGIKNIQYF. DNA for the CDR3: TGTGCCAGCAGCCCCAGCTTTGAAATAGCGGGGATAAAAAACATTCAGTACTTC. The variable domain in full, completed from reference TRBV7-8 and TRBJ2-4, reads GAGVSQSPRYKVAKRGQDVALRCDPISGHVSLFWYQQALGQGPEFLTYFQNEAQLDKSGLPSDRFFAERPEGSVSTLKIQRTQQEDSAVYLCASSPSFEIAGIKNIQYFGAGTRLSVL.

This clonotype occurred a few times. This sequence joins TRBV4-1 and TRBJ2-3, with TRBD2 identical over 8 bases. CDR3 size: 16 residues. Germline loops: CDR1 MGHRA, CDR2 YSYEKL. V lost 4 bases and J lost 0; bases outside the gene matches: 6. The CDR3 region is CASSLMGLGSTDTQYF. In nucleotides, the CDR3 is TGCGCCAGCAGCCTCATGGGACTAGGAAGCACAGATACGCAGTATTTT.

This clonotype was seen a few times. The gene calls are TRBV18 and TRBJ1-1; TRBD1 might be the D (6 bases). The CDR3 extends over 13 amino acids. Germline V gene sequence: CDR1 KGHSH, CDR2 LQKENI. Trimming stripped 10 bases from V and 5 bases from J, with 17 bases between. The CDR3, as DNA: TGTGCCACCCGGCAGGGGCTGGGGACTGAAGCTTTCTTT. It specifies CATRQGLGTEAFF.

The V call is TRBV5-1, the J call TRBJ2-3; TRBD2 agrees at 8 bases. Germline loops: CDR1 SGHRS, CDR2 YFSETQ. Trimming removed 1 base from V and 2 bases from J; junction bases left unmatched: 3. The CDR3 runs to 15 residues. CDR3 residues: CASSLPAGVTDTQYF. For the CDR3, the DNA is TGCGCCAGCAGCTTGCCAGCGGGAGTCACAGATACGCAGTATTTT.

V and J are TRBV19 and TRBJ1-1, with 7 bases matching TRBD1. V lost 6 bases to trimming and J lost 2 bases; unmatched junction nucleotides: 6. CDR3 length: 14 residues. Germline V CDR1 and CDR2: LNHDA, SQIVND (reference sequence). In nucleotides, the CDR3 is TGTGCCAGTAGGCGCGGGACAGTTAACACTGAAGCTTTCTTT. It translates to CASRRGTVNTEAFF.

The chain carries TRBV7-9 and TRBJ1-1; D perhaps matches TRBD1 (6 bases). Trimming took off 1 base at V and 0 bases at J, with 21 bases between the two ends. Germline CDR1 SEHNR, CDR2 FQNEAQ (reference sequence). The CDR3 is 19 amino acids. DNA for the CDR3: TGTGCCAGCAGCTTAGTCGGGAGGGGGGGCGCTCCCATGAACACTGAAGCTTTCTTT. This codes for CASSLVGRGGAPMNTEAFF.

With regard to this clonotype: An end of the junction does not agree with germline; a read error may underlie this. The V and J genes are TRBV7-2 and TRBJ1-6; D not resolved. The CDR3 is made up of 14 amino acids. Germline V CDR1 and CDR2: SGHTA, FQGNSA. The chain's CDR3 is CASSERWGNSHLHF. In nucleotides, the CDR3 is TGTGCCAGCAGCGAGCGTTGGGGAAATTCACACCTCCACTTT.

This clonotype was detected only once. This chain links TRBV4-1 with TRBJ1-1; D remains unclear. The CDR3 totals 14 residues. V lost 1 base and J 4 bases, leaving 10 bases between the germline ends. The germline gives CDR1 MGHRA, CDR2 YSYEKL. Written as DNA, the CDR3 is TGCGCCAGCAGCCAAGTGCCGGAGGTCACTGAAGCTTTCTTT. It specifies CASSQVPEVTEAFF.

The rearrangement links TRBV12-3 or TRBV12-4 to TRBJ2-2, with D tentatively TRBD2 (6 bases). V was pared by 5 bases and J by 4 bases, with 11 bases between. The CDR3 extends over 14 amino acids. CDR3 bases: TGTGCCAGCAGTCTACTAGCAGCCACCGGGGAGCTGTTTTTT. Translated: CASSLLAATGELFF.

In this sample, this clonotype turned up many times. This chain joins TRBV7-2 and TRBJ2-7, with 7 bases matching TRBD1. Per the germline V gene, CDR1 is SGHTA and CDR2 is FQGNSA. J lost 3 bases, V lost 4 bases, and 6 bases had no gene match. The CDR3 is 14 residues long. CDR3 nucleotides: TGTGCCAGCAGCTCCGGGACAGATTACTACGAGCAGTACTTC. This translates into CASSSGTDYYEQYF.

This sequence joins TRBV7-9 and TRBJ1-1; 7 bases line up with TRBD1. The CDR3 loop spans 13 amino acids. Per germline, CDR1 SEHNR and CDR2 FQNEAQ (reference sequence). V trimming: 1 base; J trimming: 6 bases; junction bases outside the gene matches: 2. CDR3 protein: CASSLGGQAEAFF. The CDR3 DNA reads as TGTGCCAGCAGCTTAGGTGGACAGGCTGAAGCTTTCTTT.

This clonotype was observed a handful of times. CDR3 in amino acids: CASSLFSGGPGQTQYF. CDR3 bases: TGTGCCAGCAGTTTATTTAGCGGGGGACCCGGACAGACCCAGTACTTC. This chain uses TRBV28 with TRBJ2-5, with TRBD2 identical over 9 bases. CDR1 MDHEN and CDR2 SYDVKM come from the germline V gene. The V segment lost 1 base and the J segment 6 bases; nucleotides outside the gene matches: 9. The CDR3 is 16 residues long.